The rows below give T cell receptor beta chains drawn from one sample of a study of shared clonotypes between healthy human individuals. Repertoires were generated with immunoSEQ multiplex PCR, while TCRdb's copy carries only in-frame clones and drops some. In the table there are roughly 2,000,000 clones, 90% to 95% of which are singletons. Material for sequencing was naive CD8+ T cells from PBMCs. The receptors originated from a man younger than 35 in good health. Some clones in this sample may be carry-over from other donors' samples. Both conserved end residues are part of each CDR3. The D gene is left open where the match is weak. Clone size, where shown, is once, few, many, or a class for clones that have expanded.

j_call: TRBJ2-2
clone_size: -
v_call: TRBV5-4
d_call: TRBD2
cdr3_length: 17
cdr3_nt: TGTGCCAGCAGCCAGGGACTAGCGGGAGCGCACACCGGGGAGCTGTTTTTT
cdr3_aa: CASSQGLAGAHTGELFF

j_call: TRBJ2-1
clone_size: -
v_call: TRBV30
d_call: -
cdr3_length: 11
cdr3_nt: TGTGCCTGGAGTGAGGCTAATGAGCAGTTCTTC
cdr3_aa: CAWSEANEQFF

j_call: TRBJ1-2
clone_size: few
v_call: TRBV30
d_call: -
cdr3_length: 12
cdr3_nt: TGTGCCTGGGCGGAGCGCAACTATGGCTACACCTTC
cdr3_aa: CAWAERNYGYTF

j_call: TRBJ2-1
clone_size: -
v_call: TRBV19
d_call: TRBD2
cdr3_length: 18
cdr3_nt: TGTGCCAGTAGTACCTACTCCCTACTAGCGGTCACCTACAATGAGCAGTTCTTC
cdr3_aa: CASSTYSLLAVTYNEQFF

j_call: TRBJ1-3
clone_size: -
v_call: TRBV7-3
d_call: -
cdr3_length: 13
cdr3_nt: TGTGCCAGCAGCTTAGATGCCGGAAACACCATATATTTT
cdr3_aa: CASSLDAGNTIYF

j_call: TRBJ2-7
clone_size: -
v_call: TRBV5-1
d_call: -
cdr3_length: 14
cdr3_nt: TGCGCCAGCAGCTTGGTAGGGGGGACCTACGAGCAGTACTTC
cdr3_aa: CASSLVGGTYEQYF

j_call: TRBJ2-5
clone_size: -
v_call: TRBV27
d_call: -
cdr3_length: 13
cdr3_nt: TGTGCCAGCAGTCCAGGGACATCAGAGACCCAGTACTTC
cdr3_aa: CASSPGTSETQYF

j_call: TRBJ2-7
clone_size: -
v_call: TRBV6-5
d_call: TRBD2
cdr3_length: 14
cdr3_nt: TGTGCCAGCACCTGGACTAGCGGGAGCTACGAGCAGTACTTC
cdr3_aa: CASTWTSGSYEQYF

j_call: TRBJ2-7
clone_size: -
v_call: TRBV9
d_call: -
cdr3_length: 13
cdr3_nt: TGTGCCAGCAGCGTCGGGGAGGATTACGGGCAGTACTTC
cdr3_aa: CASSVGEDYGQYF

j_call: TRBJ2-1
clone_size: -
v_call: TRBV6-5
d_call: -
cdr3_length: 13
cdr3_nt: TGTGCCAGCAGTTACCGGGTGCCCAGTGAGCAGTTCTTC
cdr3_aa: CASSYRVPSEQFF

j_call: TRBJ2-1
clone_size: -
v_call: TRBV21-1
d_call: -
cdr3_length: 15
cdr3_nt: TGTGCCAGCAGCAAAGGAGGACAGGGGGTGGATGAGCAGTTCTTC
cdr3_aa: CASSKGGQGVDEQFF

j_call: TRBJ1-1
clone_size: few
v_call: TRBV27
d_call: -
cdr3_length: 14
cdr3_nt: TGTGCCAGCACGGGCGGCAGGGACGGGACTGAAGCTTTCTTT
cdr3_aa: CASTGGRDGTEAFF

j_call: TRBJ2-5
clone_size: -
v_call: TRBV27
d_call: -
cdr3_length: 13
cdr3_nt: TGTGCCAGCCGCGCGATTGATAGGGAGACCCAGTACTTC
cdr3_aa: CASRAIDRETQYF

j_call: TRBJ1-4
clone_size: few
v_call: TRBV9
d_call: TRBD1
cdr3_length: 16
cdr3_nt: TGTGCCAGCAGCTACGGGACAGGGGGCCTGGAAGAAAAACTGTTTTTT
cdr3_aa: CASSYGTGGLEEKLFF

j_call: TRBJ2-7
clone_size: -
v_call: TRBV5-8
d_call: TRBD1
cdr3_length: 16
cdr3_nt: TGTGCCAGCAGGGTTGGGACAGGGGCCGGGATCTACGAGCAGTACTTC
cdr3_aa: CASRVGTGAGIYEQYF

j_call: TRBJ2-7
clone_size: -
v_call: TRBV10-1
d_call: TRBD2
cdr3_length: 14
cdr3_nt: TGCGCCAGCAGTGATCCAGCGGGGGGCTACGAGCAGTACTTC
cdr3_aa: CASSDPAGGYEQYF

j_call: TRBJ2-3
clone_size: -
v_call: TRBV7-6
d_call: -
cdr3_length: 14
cdr3_nt: TGTGCCAGCAGCTTAAGGCTCCCTCCCCGTACGCAGTATTTT
cdr3_aa: CASSLRLPPRTQYF

j_call: TRBJ2-7
clone_size: once
v_call: TRBV2
d_call: -
cdr3_length: 16
cdr3_nt: TGTGCCAGCAGTGAGGTTTACAGCCTCCAGAGCTACGAGCAGTACTTC
cdr3_aa: CASSEVYSLQSYEQYF

j_call: TRBJ2-3
clone_size: once
v_call: TRBV9
d_call: -
cdr3_length: 13
cdr3_nt: TGTGCCAGCAGCGTAGTATCCACAGATACGCAGTATTTT
cdr3_aa: CASSVVSTDTQYF

j_call: TRBJ1-1
clone_size: -
v_call: TRBV6-1
d_call: -
cdr3_length: 14
cdr3_nt: TGTGCCAGCAGTGAATGGGGGGCGGGCACTGAAGCTTTCTTT
cdr3_aa: CASSEWGAGTEAFF

j_call: TRBJ2-7
clone_size: -
v_call: TRBV25-1
d_call: -
cdr3_length: 15
cdr3_nt: TGTGCCAGCAGTGAATTAACGGGGAGCTCCTACGAGCAGTACTTC
cdr3_aa: CASSELTGSSYEQYF

j_call: TRBJ2-1
clone_size: -
v_call: TRBV7-8
d_call: -
cdr3_length: 16
cdr3_nt: TGTGCCAGCAGCCAAGGGGACATGGATGCCTACAATGAGCAGTTCTTC
cdr3_aa: CASSQGDMDAYNEQFF

j_call: TRBJ2-7
clone_size: -
v_call: TRBV5-1
d_call: -
cdr3_length: 15
cdr3_nt: TGCGCCAGCAGCTTGGACATAGCGCGCTCCTACGAGCAGTACTTC
cdr3_aa: CASSLDIARSYEQYF

j_call: TRBJ2-7
clone_size: -
v_call: TRBV6-5
d_call: -
cdr3_length: 14
cdr3_nt: TGTGCCAGCAGTTATCTGGCGGATGGTCGCGAGCAGTACTTC
cdr3_aa: CASSYLADGREQYF

j_call: TRBJ1-3
clone_size: -
v_call: TRBV7-9
d_call: -
cdr3_length: 15
cdr3_nt: TGTGCCAGCAGCTTAGTTGAAAGATCTGGAAACACCATATATTTT
cdr3_aa: CASSLVERSGNTIYF

j_call: TRBJ2-5
clone_size: once
v_call: TRBV7-9
d_call: -
cdr3_length: 16
cdr3_nt: TGTGCCAGCAGCTTAGTCGGGGCAGAAGCGGCAAGGACCCAGTACTTC
cdr3_aa: CASSLVGAEAARTQYF

j_call: TRBJ2-7
clone_size: few
v_call: TRBV7-3
d_call: TRBD1
cdr3_length: 15
cdr3_nt: TGTGCCAGCAGCCAGGGGGCGGGGCCCTCCTACGAGCAGTACTTC
cdr3_aa: CASSQGAGPSYEQYF

j_call: TRBJ2-3
clone_size: -
v_call: TRBV7-3
d_call: TRBD1
cdr3_length: 15
cdr3_nt: TGTGCCAGCAGCTCGGGACAGGCCCCCGCAGATACGCAGTATTTT
cdr3_aa: CASSSGQAPADTQYF

j_call: TRBJ1-1
clone_size: -
v_call: TRBV7-9
d_call: -
cdr3_length: 14
cdr3_nt: TGTGCCAGCAGCTTAGGAGAGGGGAACACTGAAGCTTTCTTT
cdr3_aa: CASSLGEGNTEAFF

j_call: TRBJ2-7
clone_size: -
v_call: TRBV11-2
d_call: -
cdr3_length: 15
cdr3_nt: TGTGCCAGCAGCACCCGGACTGGAACCTCCTACGAGCAGTACTTC
cdr3_aa: CASSTRTGTSYEQYF

j_call: TRBJ2-7
clone_size: -
v_call: TRBV7-9
d_call: -
cdr3_length: 16
cdr3_nt: TGTGCCAGCAGCCCCGTCACAGGGCCGTTCCCCTACGAGCAGTACTTC
cdr3_aa: CASSPVTGPFPYEQYF

j_call: TRBJ2-2
clone_size: -
v_call: TRBV28
d_call: -
cdr3_length: 15
cdr3_nt: TGTGCCAGCAGTTTTTTCGGAGAGGGGATCGGGGAGCTGTTTTTT
cdr3_aa: CASSFFGEGIGELFF

j_call: TRBJ2-7
clone_size: -
v_call: TRBV7-8
d_call: -
cdr3_length: 13
cdr3_nt: TGTGCCAGCAGCTTAGGTTACGGCTACGAGCAGTACTTC
cdr3_aa: CASSLGYGYEQYF

j_call: TRBJ2-1
clone_size: -
v_call: TRBV19
d_call: -
cdr3_length: 10
cdr3_nt: TGTGCCAGTCGGGTGTCTCCAGGGTTCTTC
cdr3_aa: CASRVSPGFF

j_call: TRBJ1-3
clone_size: once
v_call: TRBV10-3
d_call: -
cdr3_length: 17
cdr3_nt: TGTGCCATCCTGGGGCCCGGCGAATCAGGCTCTGGAAACACCATATATTTT
cdr3_aa: CAILGPGESGSGNTIYF

j_call: TRBJ2-5
clone_size: -
v_call: TRBV18
d_call: TRBD1
cdr3_length: 16
cdr3_nt: TGTGCCAGCTCACCTAGGACAGGGGGCACTCAAGAGACCCAGTACTTC
cdr3_aa: CASSPRTGGTQETQYF

j_call: TRBJ1-1
clone_size: -
v_call: TRBV11-3
d_call: TRBD1
cdr3_length: 13
cdr3_nt: TGTGCCAGCAGCTACAGGGGGTCCACTGAAGCTTTCTTT
cdr3_aa: CASSYRGSTEAFF

j_call: TRBJ2-5
clone_size: -
v_call: TRBV4-1
d_call: TRBD2
cdr3_length: 18
cdr3_nt: TGCGCCAGCAGCCAAGATAACCGGCTAGCGGGAGCTGTAGAGACCCAGTACTTC
cdr3_aa: CASSQDNRLAGAVETQYF

j_call: TRBJ2-2
clone_size: once
v_call: TRBV11-3
d_call: -
cdr3_length: 14
cdr3_nt: TGTGCCAGCAGCCCGCACAAGAACACCGGGGAGCTGTTTTTT
cdr3_aa: CASSPHKNTGELFF

j_call: TRBJ2-7
clone_size: -
v_call: TRBV7-9
d_call: -
cdr3_length: 12
cdr3_nt: TGTGCCAGCAGCACGAATACCTACGAGCAGTACTTC
cdr3_aa: CASSTNTYEQYF

j_call: TRBJ2-3
clone_size: -
v_call: TRBV6-1
d_call: -
cdr3_length: 18
cdr3_nt: TGTGCCAGCAGTGAAACTCCTGGGCTTGGGACTAGCACAGATACGCAGTATTTT
cdr3_aa: CASSETPGLGTSTDTQYF

j_call: TRBJ2-7
clone_size: -
v_call: TRBV4-2
d_call: -
cdr3_length: 13
cdr3_nt: TGTGCCAGCAGCCACACTAGCTCCTACGAGCAGTACTTC
cdr3_aa: CASSHTSSYEQYF

j_call: TRBJ1-2
clone_size: -
v_call: TRBV6-5
d_call: -
cdr3_length: 11
cdr3_nt: TGTGCCAGCAGGCAGGGGTATGGCTACACCTTC
cdr3_aa: CASRQGYGYTF

j_call: TRBJ2-7
clone_size: -
v_call: TRBV19
d_call: -
cdr3_length: 12
cdr3_nt: TGTGCCAGTGGGCGGAACTCCTACGAGCAGTACTTC
cdr3_aa: CASGRNSYEQYF

j_call: TRBJ2-7
clone_size: -
v_call: TRBV29-1
d_call: TRBD2
cdr3_length: 15
cdr3_nt: TGCAGCGTTGCCCGTGGCGCTAGCGGCTCCTACGAGCAGTACTTC
cdr3_aa: CSVARGASGSYEQYF

j_call: TRBJ2-3
clone_size: -
v_call: TRBV10-3
d_call: TRBD1
cdr3_length: 16
cdr3_nt: TGTGCCATCAGTGCTGGGACAGGGCGGGTTGCAGATACGCAGTATTTT
cdr3_aa: CAISAGTGRVADTQYF

j_call: TRBJ2-7
clone_size: once
v_call: TRBV18
d_call: -
cdr3_length: 12
cdr3_nt: TGTGCCAGCTCTAGGGGTACCTACGAGCAGTACTTC
cdr3_aa: CASSRGTYEQYF

j_call: TRBJ1-1
clone_size: -
v_call: TRBV2
d_call: -
cdr3_length: 14
cdr3_nt: TGTGCCAGCAGTGAAGCGCTACGAGACACTGAAGCTTTCTTT
cdr3_aa: CASSEALRDTEAFF

j_call: TRBJ2-3
clone_size: -
v_call: TRBV27
d_call: -
cdr3_length: 11
cdr3_nt: TGTGCCAGCACCTTCACAGATACGCAGTATTTT
cdr3_aa: CASTFTDTQYF

j_call: TRBJ2-2
clone_size: -
v_call: TRBV6-5
d_call: -
cdr3_length: 12
cdr3_nt: TGTGCCAGCAGTAGGGACACCGGGGAGCTGTTTTTT
cdr3_aa: CASSRDTGELFF

j_call: TRBJ1-5
clone_size: -
v_call: TRBV28
d_call: -
cdr3_length: 15
cdr3_nt: TGTGCCAGCAACCCAGGCAGGGATAGCAATCAGCCCCAGCATTTT
cdr3_aa: CASNPGRDSNQPQHF